This T cell receptor beta chain comes out of a study of blood T cell repertoires in COVID-19. Study-wide context: The United States, Italy and Spain were the sources of the acute and convalescent COVID-19 samples. Nucleic acid was either cDNA or gDNA, and it came from T cells, B-cell-depleted T cells, or PBMCs.

The V gene end was trimmed by 6 bases and the J gene end by 5 bases; junction bases not matched to a gene: 5. The CDR3 loop spans 15 amino acids. Germline assignment: CDR1 MNHEY and CDR2 SVGAGI. Produced via immunoSEQ multiplex PCR; TCRdb's table is partial and in-frame only. In the table there are roughly 100,000 clones, 75% to 95% of which are singletons. The sequenced material came from peripheral blood. The TCR originated in a human donor in a cohort sampled during active COVID-19. V is TRBV6-5 and J is TRBJ2-2; 11 bases are a match to TRBD2. CDR3 amino acids: CASSPTSGRTGELFF. The CDR3 DNA is TGTGCCAGCAGCCCAACTAGCGGGAGAACCGGGGAGCTGTTTTTT.